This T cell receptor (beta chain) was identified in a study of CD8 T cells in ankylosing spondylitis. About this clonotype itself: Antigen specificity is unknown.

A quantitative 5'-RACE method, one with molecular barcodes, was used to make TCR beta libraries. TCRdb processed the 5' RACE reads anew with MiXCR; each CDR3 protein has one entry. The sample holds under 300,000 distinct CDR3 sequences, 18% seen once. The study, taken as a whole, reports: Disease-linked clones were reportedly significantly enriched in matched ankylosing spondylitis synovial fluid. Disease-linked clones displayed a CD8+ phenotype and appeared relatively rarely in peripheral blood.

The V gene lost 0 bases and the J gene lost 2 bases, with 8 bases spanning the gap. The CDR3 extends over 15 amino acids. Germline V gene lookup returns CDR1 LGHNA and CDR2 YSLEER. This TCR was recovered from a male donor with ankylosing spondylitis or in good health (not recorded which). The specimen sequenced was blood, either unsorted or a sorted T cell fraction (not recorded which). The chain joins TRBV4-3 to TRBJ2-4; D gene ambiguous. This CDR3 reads CASSQDGQTKNIQYF. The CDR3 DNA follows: TGCGCCAGCAGCCAAGACGGTCAGACCAAAAACATTCAGTACTTC.